The entry below gives a single T cell receptor beta chain sequence along with its context. This sample stems from a study of blood T cell repertoires in COVID-19. Produced via immunoSEQ multiplex PCR; TCRdb's table is partial and in-frame only. In the table there are about 320,000 clones, under 90% of which are singletons. The CDR3 is made up of 15 amino acids. CDR1 and CDR2 (germline): SGHDN, FVKESK. Unmatched junction bases numbered 6, after V lost 4 bases and J lost 3 bases. The receptor was isolated from a man in his 60s who had recovered from COVID-19. This sequence joins TRBV14 and TRBJ1-3, with TRBD1 matching 7 bases. Sequenced input: PBMCs or T cells enriched from blood (not recorded which). The CDR3 DNA is TGTGCCAGCAGCCCGGACAGGATTCTTGGAAACACCATATATTTT. As protein: CASSPDRILGNTIYF.